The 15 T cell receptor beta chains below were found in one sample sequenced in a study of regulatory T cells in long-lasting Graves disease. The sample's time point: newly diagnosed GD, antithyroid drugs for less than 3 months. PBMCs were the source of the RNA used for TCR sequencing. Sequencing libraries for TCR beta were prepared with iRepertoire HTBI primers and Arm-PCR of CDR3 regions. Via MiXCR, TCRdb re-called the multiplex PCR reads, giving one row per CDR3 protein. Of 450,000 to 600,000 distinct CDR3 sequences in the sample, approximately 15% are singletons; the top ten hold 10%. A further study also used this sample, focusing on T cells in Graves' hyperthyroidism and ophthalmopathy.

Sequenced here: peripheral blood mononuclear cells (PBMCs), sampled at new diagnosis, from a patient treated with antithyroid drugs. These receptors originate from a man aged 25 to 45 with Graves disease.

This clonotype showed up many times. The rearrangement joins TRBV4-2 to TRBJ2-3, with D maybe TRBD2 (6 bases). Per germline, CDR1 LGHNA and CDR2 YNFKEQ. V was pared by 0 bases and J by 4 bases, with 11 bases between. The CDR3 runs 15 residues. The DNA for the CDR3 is TGTGCCAGCAGCCAAGAAGGAGGGGAGGCAGATACGCAGTATTTT. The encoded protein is CASSQEGGEADTQYF.

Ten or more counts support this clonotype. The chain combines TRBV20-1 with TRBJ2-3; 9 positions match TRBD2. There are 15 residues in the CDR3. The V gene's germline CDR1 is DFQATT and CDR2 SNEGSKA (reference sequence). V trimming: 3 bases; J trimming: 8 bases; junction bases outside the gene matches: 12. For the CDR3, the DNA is TGCAGTGCTAGTTCCCTAGCGGGGTCACCGGGTACGCAGTATTTT. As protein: CSASSLAGSPGTQYF.

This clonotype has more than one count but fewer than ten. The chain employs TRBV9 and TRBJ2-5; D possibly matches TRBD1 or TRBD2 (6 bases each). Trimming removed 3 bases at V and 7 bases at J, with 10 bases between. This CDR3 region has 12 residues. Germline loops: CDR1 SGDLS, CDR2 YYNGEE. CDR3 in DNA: TGTGCCAGCAGCGGTAGGGGGGCGACCCAGTACTTC. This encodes CASSGRGATQYF. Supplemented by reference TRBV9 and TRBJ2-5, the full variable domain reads DSGVTQTPKHLITATGQRVTLRCSPRSGDLSVYWYQQSLDQGLQFLIQYYNGEERAKGNILERFSAQQFPDLHSELNLSSLELGDSALYFCASSGRGATQYFGPGTRLLVL.

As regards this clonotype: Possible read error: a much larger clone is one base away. The CDR3, as DNA: TGTGCCACCAGTAAGAGGGGGGGGGTTACTGAATCTTTCTTT. Its protein product is CATSKRGGVTESFF. The J gene is TRBJ1-1, the V gene TRBV15; tentatively, D is TRBD1 (6 bases). The CDR3 length is 14 residues. Germline V lookup: CDR1 LNHNV, CDR2 YYDKDF (reference sequence). Combining the CDR3 with reference TRBV15 and TRBJ1-1 gives the whole variable domain DAMVIQNPRYQVTQFGKPVTLSCSQTLNHNVMYWYQQKSSQAPKLLFHYYDKDFNNEADTPDNFQSRRPNTSFCFLDIRSPGLGDTAMYLCATSKRGGVTESFFGQGTRLTVV.

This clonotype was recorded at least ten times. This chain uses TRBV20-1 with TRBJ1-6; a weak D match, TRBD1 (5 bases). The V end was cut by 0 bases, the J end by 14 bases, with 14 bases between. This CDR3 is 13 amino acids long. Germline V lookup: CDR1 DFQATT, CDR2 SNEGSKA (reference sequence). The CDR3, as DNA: TGCAGTGCTAGAGATCTGCAGGGATCGACCCTCCACTTT. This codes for CSARDLQGSTLHF.

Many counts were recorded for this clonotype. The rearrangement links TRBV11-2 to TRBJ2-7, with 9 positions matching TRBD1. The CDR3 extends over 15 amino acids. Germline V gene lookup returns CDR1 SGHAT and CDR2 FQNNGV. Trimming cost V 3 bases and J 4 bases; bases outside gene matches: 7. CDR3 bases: TGTGCCAGCAGCTTCGGGACAGGGACGTGGTACGAGCAGTACTTC. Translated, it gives CASSFGTGTWYEQYF.

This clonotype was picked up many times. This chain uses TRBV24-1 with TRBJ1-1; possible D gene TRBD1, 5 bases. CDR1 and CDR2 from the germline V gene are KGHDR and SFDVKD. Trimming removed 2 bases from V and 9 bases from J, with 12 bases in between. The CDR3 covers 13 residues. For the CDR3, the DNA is TGTGCCACCAGTGATTCGGGGCAGTCCCAAGCTTTCTTT. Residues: CATSDSGQSQAFF.

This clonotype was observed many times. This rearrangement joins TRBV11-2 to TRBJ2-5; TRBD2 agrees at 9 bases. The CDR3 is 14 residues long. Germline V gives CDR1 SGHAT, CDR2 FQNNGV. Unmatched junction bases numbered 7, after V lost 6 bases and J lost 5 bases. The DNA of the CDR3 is TGTGCCAGCAGGCGGGGGGGGGCCGAGGAGACCCAGTACTTC. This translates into CASRRGGAEETQYF.

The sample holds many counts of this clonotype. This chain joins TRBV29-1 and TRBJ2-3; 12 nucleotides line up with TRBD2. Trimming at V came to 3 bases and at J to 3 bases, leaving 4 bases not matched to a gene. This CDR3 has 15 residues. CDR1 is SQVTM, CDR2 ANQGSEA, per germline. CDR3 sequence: CSVDGTSGFTDTQYF. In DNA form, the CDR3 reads TGCAGCGTTGACGGGACTAGCGGGTTTACAGATACGCAGTATTTT.

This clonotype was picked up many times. Written as DNA, the CDR3 is TGTGCCAGCACGAGGGAGCCTCCCTTAGGGGAGACCCAGTACTTC. It codes for CASTREPPLGETQYF. The V gene is TRBV6-1, the J gene TRBJ2-5; a possible D gene is TRBD2 (5 bases). This CDR3 is 15 amino acids long. Germline lookup yields CDR1 MNHNS and CDR2 SASEGT. Between the trimmed V and J ends, which lost 7 bases and 5 bases, there was a span of 20 bases.

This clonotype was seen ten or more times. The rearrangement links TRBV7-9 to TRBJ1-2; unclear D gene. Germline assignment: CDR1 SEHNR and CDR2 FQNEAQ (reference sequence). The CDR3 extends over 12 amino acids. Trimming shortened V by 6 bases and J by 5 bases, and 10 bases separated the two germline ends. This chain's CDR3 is CASSLTGYGYTF. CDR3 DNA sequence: TGTGCCAGCAGTTTAACCGGATATGGCTACACCTTC.

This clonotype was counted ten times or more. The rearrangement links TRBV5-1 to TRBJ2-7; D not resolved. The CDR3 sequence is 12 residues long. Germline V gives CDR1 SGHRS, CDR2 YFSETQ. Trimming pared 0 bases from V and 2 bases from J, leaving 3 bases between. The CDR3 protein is CASSLVPYEQYF. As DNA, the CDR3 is TGCGCCAGCAGCTTGGTCCCCTACGAGCAGTACTTC.

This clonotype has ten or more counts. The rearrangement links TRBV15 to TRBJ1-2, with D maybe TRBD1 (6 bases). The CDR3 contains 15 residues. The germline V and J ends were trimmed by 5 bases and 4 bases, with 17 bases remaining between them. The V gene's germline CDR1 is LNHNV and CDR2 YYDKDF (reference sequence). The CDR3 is CATSAAWGPSYGYTF. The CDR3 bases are TGTGCCACCAGCGCCGCTTGGGGGCCTTCCTATGGCTACACCTTC.

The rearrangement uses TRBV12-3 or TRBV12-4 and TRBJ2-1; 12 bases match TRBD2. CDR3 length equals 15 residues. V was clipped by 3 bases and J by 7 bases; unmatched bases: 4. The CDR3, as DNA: TGTGCCAGCAGTTTCGGACTAGCGGGAAGGAATGAGCAGTTCTTC. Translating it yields CASSFGLAGRNEQFF.

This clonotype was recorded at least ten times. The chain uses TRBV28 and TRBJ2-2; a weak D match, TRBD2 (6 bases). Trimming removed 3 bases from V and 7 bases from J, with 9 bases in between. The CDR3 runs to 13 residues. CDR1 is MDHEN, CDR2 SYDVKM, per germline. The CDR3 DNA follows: TGTGCCAGCAGTTTTAGCGGCCTCGGGGAGCTGTTTTTT. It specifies CASSFSGLGELFF. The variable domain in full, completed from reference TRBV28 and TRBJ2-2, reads DVKVTQSSRYLVKRTGEKVFLECVQDMDHENMFWYRQDPGLGLRLIYFSYDVKMKEKGDIPEGYSVSREKKERFSLILESASTNQTSMYLCASSFSGLGELFFGEGSRLTVL.